Many counts were recorded for the clone carrying this T cell receptor beta chain. Its specificity is not known. The data were taken from a study of T-cell reconstitution after alpha-beta-depleted transplantation in children. Study-level points and caveats: From surviving recipient T cells and thymic progenitors came the high day-60 TCRbeta diversity observed in some patients. Reportedly, alpha-beta T cells present about two months post-transplant originated from several hundred expanded clones of graft origin.

Germline CDR1 is SGHVS and CDR2 is FNYEAQ. Trimming removed 5 bases at V and 7 bases at J, with 15 bases between. This CDR3 comprises 15 residues. It was with unique molecular identifiers that the TCRbeta library was prepared. MiXCR, applied by TCRdb to the PCR reads, yields one record per CDR3 protein. The sample shows 84,000 or so distinct CDR3 sequences, roughly 16% of them seen only once. The chain recombines TRBV7-6 with TRBJ1-6; a possible D gene is TRBD1 (6 bases). Sequencing was performed on PBMCs, mostly from graft donor cells, taken 180 days after TCRalphabeta/CD19-depleted stem cell transplant. This clonotype was sampled from a male patient between 2 and 15 years old who had a stem cell transplant for acute lymphoblastic leukemia, so the T cells may come from the graft donor. The CDR3 DNA reads as TGTGCCAGCAGCCCGACGGGGGCCGGCAATTCACCCCTCCACTTT. The encoded protein is CASSPTGAGNSPLHF.